This T cell receptor beta chain comes out of a study of siplizumab effects on memory and regulatory T cells. Regarding the study as a whole: A significant reduction in alloreactive sequences traceable to unstimulated CD4+ memory cells was produced by siplizumab. Roughly 75-95% of proliferating CD4+ or CD8+ clones lacked an assignable naive or memory phenotype.

The method was immunoSEQ multiplex PCR; TCRdb's version includes in-frame clones alone and lacks a portion of them. The data hold about 110,000 clones, with more than 85% observed a single time. Germline CDR1 reads GTSNPN; CDR2 reads SVGIG (reference sequence). This CDR3 is 13 amino acids long. The V and J ends lost 6 bases and 0 bases, in that order; junction bases with no gene match: 2. About this clone itself: Its antigen is undetermined.

Sequenced: CD4+ T cells sorted from blood. The clonotype originates from a human donor in good health. The chain uses TRBV30 and TRBJ1-5; 7 bases align to TRBD1. This CDR3 is CACGQDSNQPQHF. In nucleotides, the CDR3 is TGTGCCTGCGGACAGGATAGCAATCAGCCCCAGCATTTT.